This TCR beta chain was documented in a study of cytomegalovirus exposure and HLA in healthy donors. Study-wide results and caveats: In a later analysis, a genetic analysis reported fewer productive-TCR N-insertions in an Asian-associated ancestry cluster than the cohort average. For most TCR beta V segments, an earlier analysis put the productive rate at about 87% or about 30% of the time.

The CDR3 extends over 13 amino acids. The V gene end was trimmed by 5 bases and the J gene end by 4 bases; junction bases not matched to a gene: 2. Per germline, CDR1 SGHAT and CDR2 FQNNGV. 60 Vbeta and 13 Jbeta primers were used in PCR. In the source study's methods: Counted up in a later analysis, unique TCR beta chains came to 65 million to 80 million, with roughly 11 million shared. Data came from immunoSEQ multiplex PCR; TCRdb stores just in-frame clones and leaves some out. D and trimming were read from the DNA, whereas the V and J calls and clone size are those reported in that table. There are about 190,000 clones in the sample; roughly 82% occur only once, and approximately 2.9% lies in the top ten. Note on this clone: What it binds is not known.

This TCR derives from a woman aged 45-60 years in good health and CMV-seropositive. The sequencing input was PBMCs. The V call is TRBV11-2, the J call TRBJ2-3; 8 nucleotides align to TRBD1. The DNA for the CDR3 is TGTGCCAGCAGCCAGACAGGGGCAGATACGCAGTATTTT. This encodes CASSQTGADTQYF.